This record covers a single T cell receptor beta chain. This entry is derived from a study of blood T cell repertoires in COVID-19. Across the study: The samples span acute and convalescent COVID-19 from the United States, Italy and Spain. In each case, the material was cDNA or gDNA derived from T cells, B-cell-depleted T cells, or PBMCs.

Data came from immunoSEQ multiplex PCR; TCRdb stores just in-frame clones and leaves some out. The sample lists just over 60,000 clones, roughly 84% occurring once. The CDR3 contains 11 residues. V shed 8 bases, J shed 6 bases, and the junction held 6 bases outside the gene matches. Germline V lookup: CDR1 DFQATT, CDR2 SNEGSKA (reference sequence). Sequenced sample: peripheral blood. The chain is built from TRBV20-1 and TRBJ1-2; 7 bases are shared with TRBD1. The receptor's source is a woman older than 75 with active or convalescent COVID-19. The CDR3 DNA follows: TGCAGTACCACAGGGGCGAATGGCTACACCTTC. It codes for CSTTGANGYTF.